This T cell receptor (beta chain) appears in the sequencing data of a study of shared clonotypes between healthy human individuals. Study in general: Three CD4 naive, three CD4 memory, two CD8 naive and one CD8 memory plate were used per donor.

Genomic DNA of every subset was divided equally among multiple immunoSEQ plates. Profiling relied on immunoSEQ multiplex PCR, and the TCRdb table lists in-frame clones only, not all of them. The data show about 330,000 clones, less than 85% seen once. Per germline, CDR1 SGHDN and CDR2 FVKESK. This CDR3 region has 15 residues. Trimming took 4 bases from V and 2 from J; bases not matched to a gene: 5. The specimen was memory CD4+ T cells sorted from blood. This sample's subset: CD45RA-negative fraction. The receptor's source is a man aged 25 to 40 in good health. This rearrangement joins TRBV14 to TRBJ2-1; 7 bases are shared with TRBD2. In DNA form, the CDR3 reads TGTGCCAGCAGCCGCGGGAGTTCCGCCTACAATGAGCAGTTCTTC. Its protein is CASSRGSSAYNEQFF.